The 32 T cell receptor beta chains presented below share a single source sample, sequenced in a study of T cells in Graves' hyperthyroidism and ophthalmopathy. There were TCR beta CDR3 regions amplified from RNA transcripts. During a first-round RT-PCR of the TCR CDR3, the HTBI primer set was used. TCRdb redid the calling of the multiplex PCR reads with MiXCR, one entry per CDR3 protein. Of hundreds of thousands of distinct CDR3 sequences in the sample, roughly 15% were seen once. The sequenced material came from blood. The origin of the receptors is a man younger than 30 with Graves' ophthalmopathy.

This clonotype was picked up one time. The chain recombines TRBV27 with TRBJ2-5; TRBD2 matches 10 bases. The CDR3 spans 16 residues. CDR1 is MNHEY, CDR2 SMNVEV, per germline (reference sequence). J was trimmed by 3 bases and V by 2 bases; bases with no gene match: 6. The CDR3 nucleotides read TGTGCCAGCAGTTTAGGACAAGGACTAGCGGAAGAGACCCAGTACTTC. It yields the protein CASSLGQGLAEETQYF.

The chain carries TRBV11-2 and TRBJ1-4; 9 nucleotides line up with TRBD1. J was trimmed by 5 bases and V by 0 bases; bases with no gene match: 10. From germline, CDR1 is SGHAT and CDR2 FQNNGV. CDR3 length equals 18 residues. The CDR3 reads CASSLDGPGQGENEKLFF. The CDR3 region has the DNA TGTGCCAGCAGCTTAGACGGCCCGGGACAGGGCGAAAATGAAAAACTGTTTTTT.

At least ten counts were recorded for this clonotype. The rearrangement links TRBV5-5 to TRBJ2-1, with 7 nucleotides matching TRBD2. Germline V lookup: CDR1 SGHKS, CDR2 YYEKEE (reference sequence). This CDR3 spans 15 amino acids. J lost 7 bases, V lost 2 bases, and 9 bases had no gene match. The CDR3 DNA is TGTGCCAGCAGCTTTTTTGGGGGGGGGTTTAATGAGCAGTTCTTC. It codes for CASSFFGGGFNEQFF. Using reference TRBV5-5 and TRBJ2-1 for the parts outside the CDR3, the full variable domain is DAGVTQSPTHLIKTRGQQVTLRCSPISGHKSVSWYQQVLGQGPQFIFQYYEKEERGRGNFPDRFSARQFPNYSSELNVNALLLGDSALYLCASSFFGGGFNEQFFGPGTRLTVL.

A note on this clonotype: Without the conserved terminal phenylalanine or tryptophan, this CDR3 likely stems from a read error. The CDR3 is CASSPSTSGKNNEQFL. The CDR3 nucleotides are TGTGCCAGCAGTCCCTCGACTAGCGGGAAGAACAATGAGCAGTTCCTC. This chain connects TRBV27 to TRBJ2-1; 11 bases fit TRBD2. The CDR3 extends over 16 amino acids. Unmatched junction bases numbered 8, after V lost 5 bases and J lost 5 bases. Germline V gene sequence: CDR1 MNHEY, CDR2 SMNVEV (reference sequence).

This clonotype was counted between two and nine times. V usage is TRBV19 and J usage is TRBJ2-3; 8 bases agree with TRBD1. This CDR3 is 14 amino acids long. Per germline, CDR1 LNHDA and CDR2 SQIVND (reference sequence). Trimming took 10 bases from V and 0 from J; bases not matched to a gene: 6. For the CDR3, the DNA is TGTGCCACTACAGACAGGGGTAGCACAGATACGCAGTATTTT. It specifies CATTDRGSTDTQYF.

This clonotype was recorded at least ten times. The CDR3 is CASSWGSGLADRNYEQYF. The DNA of the CDR3 is TGCGCCAGCAGCTGGGGATCGGGACTAGCGGACCGGAACTACGAGCAGTACTTC. The chain is built from TRBV5-1 and TRBJ2-7; 11 bases are a match to TRBD2. J was trimmed by 3 bases and V by 3 bases; bases with no gene match: 14. Germline CDR1 SGHRS, CDR2 YFSETQ. The CDR3 is 18 residues long.

There are a few counts of this clonotype. The junction differs from germline at one of its ends, possibly a read error. CDR3 nucleotides: TGCGCCAGCAGTTCACTAGCGGGGCCCTACGAGCAGTACTTC. This translates into CASSSLAGPYEQYF. This chain uses TRBV6-1 with TRBJ2-7, with 10 bases that match TRBD2. The CDR3 sequence is 14 residues long. The germline gives CDR1 MNHNS, CDR2 SASEGT.

This clonotype was seen at least ten times. The chain has TRBV2 and TRBJ2-4; the D call may be TRBD1 or TRBD2 (5 bases each). CDR1 SNHLY and CDR2 FYNNEI come from the germline V gene. Trimming left V 9 bases short and J 0 bases short, with 18 bases between. The length of the CDR3 is 16 residues. DNA of the CDR3: TGTGCCAGGGGCGAGGGTAGGGGCGAAGCCAAAAACATTCAGTACTTC. Its protein product is CARGEGRGEAKNIQYF.

This clonotype was detected only a few times. V is TRBV30 and J is TRBJ1-4; D is perhaps TRBD1 (6 bases). Trimming pared 0 bases from V and 8 bases from J, leaving 13 bases between. The CDR3 is 14 residues long. Looked up from germline, CDR1 is GTSNPN and CDR2 is SVGIG (reference sequence). The CDR3 region is CAWSVNRGKEKLFF. CDR3 nucleotides: TGTGCCTGGAGTGTAAATAGGGGGAAAGAAAAACTGTTTTTT.

Note on this clonotype: A read error may be the cause here, since a much bigger clone is one base away. The V gene is TRBV11-3, the J gene TRBJ2-1; TRBD2 matches 13 bases. Germline assignment: CDR1 SGHNT and CDR2 YENEEA. This CDR3 region has 13 residues. Trimming cost V 6 bases and J 8 bases; bases outside gene matches: 1. The CDR3 DNA sequence: TGTGCCAGCAGTGGACTAGCGGGGGATGAGCAGTTCTTC. This sequence encodes CASSGLAGDEQFF.

This clonotype was seen many times. The rearrangement joins TRBV6-1 to TRBJ2-1; 11 bases fit TRBD2. The junction had 8 bases not matched to a gene; V was cut back by 6 bases and J by 10 bases. Looked up from germline, CDR1 is MNHNS and CDR2 is SASEGT. The CDR3 is 14 residues long. CDR3 sequence reads: CASSVSGGGEEQFF. The DNA of the CDR3 is TGTGCCAGCAGCGTTAGCGGGGGGGGGGAAGAGCAGTTCTTC.

This clonotype was observed a few times. One end of the junction varies from germline; a read error may be responsible. The chain has TRBV7-6 and TRBJ1-1; a possible D gene is TRBD1 (6 bases). The CDR3 loop spans 16 amino acids. Germline CDR1 is SGHVS and CDR2 is FNYEAQ. CDR3 region: CASGLGTQFMNTEAFF. The CDR3 DNA is TGTGCCAGCGGCTTAGGGACACAATTTATGAACACTGAAGCTTTCTTT.

Regarding this clonotype: A much larger clone lies a single base off, so this may be a read error. V is TRBV27 and J is TRBJ2-7, with D tentatively TRBD2 (6 bases). The germline V and J ends were trimmed by 4 bases and 5 bases, with 18 bases remaining between them. This CDR3 has 15 residues. Per germline, CDR1 MNHEY and CDR2 SMNVEV (reference sequence). CDR3 sequence reads: CASSSQLALVHEQYF. The CDR3 DNA reads as TGTGCCAGCAGTTCCCAACTAGCATTAGTCCACGAGCAGTACTTC.

Many counts were recorded for this clonotype. The V and J genes are TRBV6-1 and TRBJ2-1; 7 nucleotides line up with TRBD1. Losses at the gene ends were 3 bases for V and 8 bases for J; bases not matched to a gene: 13. The CDR3 contains 16 residues. Per the germline V gene, CDR1 is MNHNS and CDR2 is SASEGT. This CDR3 reads CASSDRNRGGRDEQFF. CDR3 DNA: TGTGCCAGCAGTGATCGGAACAGGGGCGGCAGGGATGAGCAGTTCTTC.

In this sample, this clonotype turned up many times. V and J are TRBV7-9 and TRBJ2-5; TRBD2 aligns across 7 bases. Germline V gene sequence: CDR1 SEHNR, CDR2 FQNEAQ (reference sequence). V shed 5 bases, J shed 7 bases, and the junction held 10 bases outside the gene matches. CDR3 size: 14 residues. Here the CDR3 reads CASSNLAVVRTQYF. Written as DNA, the CDR3 is TGTGCCAGCAGCAACCTAGCGGTTGTGCGGACCCAGTACTTC.

About this clonotype: Possible read error: a much larger clone is one base away. The chain joins TRBV10-3 to TRBJ2-5; 9 bases map to TRBD1. In germline, CDR1 is ENHRY, CDR2 SYGVKD. The CDR3 totals 15 residues. The J segment lost 4 bases and the V segment lost 3 bases, leaving 6 bases of the junction unmatched. The CDR3 DNA sequence: TGTGCCATCAGTGAACCTACAGGGGGCCGAGAGACCCAGTACTTC. Its protein is CAISEPTGGRETQYF.

For this clonotype: This may be a read error, as it is one base from a much larger clone. The chain couples TRBV6-2 or TRBV6-3 to TRBJ1-1; 9 bases line up with TRBD1. Germline CDR1 and CDR2: MNHEY and SVGEGT. After removal of 6 bases from V and 7 bases from J, the junction contained 6 bases not matched to a gene. The CDR3 runs to 13 residues. CDR3 protein: CASRLDRGIEAFF. In nucleotides, the CDR3 is TGTGCCAGCAGACTAGACAGGGGGATTGAAGCTTTCTTT.

The chain employs TRBV15 and TRBJ2-3; 10 bases agree with TRBD2. V shed 0 bases and J 0 bases; nucleotides not matched to a gene: 12. The CDR3 has 20 amino acids. Germline lookup yields CDR1 LNHNV and CDR2 YYDKDF (reference sequence). CDR3 loop: CATSRDYNSGGLSSTDTQYF. The CDR3 DNA reads as TGTGCCACCAGCAGAGATTATAATAGCGGGGGGTTGTCTAGCACAGATACGCAGTATTTT.

This clonotype was seen many times. The chain links TRBV10-1 to TRBJ2-2, with a possible D match to TRBD1 (6 bases). The length of the CDR3 is 13 residues. V dropped 4 bases and J dropped 7 bases, with 10 bases sitting between them. CDR1 is WNHNN, CDR2 SYGVQD, per germline (reference sequence). The CDR3: CASSAGESGELFF. DNA for the CDR3: TGCGCCAGCAGTGCAGGGGAGAGCGGGGAGCTGTTTTTT.

In this sample, this clonotype turned up many times. The chain is built from TRBV7-9 and TRBJ1-2; D gene ambiguous. V lost 6 bases to trimming and J lost 2 bases, with 10 bases between them. Germline V CDR1 and CDR2: SEHNR, FQNEAQ (reference sequence). The CDR3 is 13 residues long. The chain's CDR3 is CASSTEPNYGYTF. Here the CDR3 DNA reads TGTGCCAGCAGTACCGAACCAAACTATGGCTACACCTTC.

This clonotype appeared many times. This chain links TRBV30 with TRBJ1-5; 9 bases are shared with TRBD1. The V and J ends lost 3 bases and 2 bases, in that order; junction bases with no gene match: 2. The CDR3 contains 14 residues. Germline V CDR1 and CDR2: GTSNPN, SVGIG (reference sequence). This CDR3 is CAWRDRGGNQPQHF. In DNA, the CDR3 is TGTGCCTGGAGGGACAGGGGAGGCAATCAGCCCCAGCATTTT. The variable domain in full, completed from reference TRBV30 and TRBJ1-5, reads SQTIHQWPATLVQPVGSPLSLECTVEGTSNPNLYWYRQAAGRGLQLLFYSVGIGQISSEVPQNLSASRPQDRQFILSSKKLLLSDSGFYLCAWRDRGGNQPQHFGDGTRLSIL.

This clonotype was seen repeatedly, ten times or more. V gene TRBV7-6 combines with J gene TRBJ1-2; 10 bases match TRBD1. CDR1 SGHVS and CDR2 FNYEAQ come from the germline V gene. The CDR3 length is 13 residues. With 5 bases clipped from V and 6 bases from J, the junction kept 3 bases outside the gene matches. Written as DNA, the CDR3 is TGTGCCAGCAGCGATGACAGGGGGCATGGCTACACCTTC. Translating gives CASSDDRGHGYTF.

There are a few counts of this clonotype. The CDR3 sequence: CAIRRDRGGNYGYTF. CDR3 sequence (DNA): TGTGCCATCAGGAGGGACAGGGGAGGCAACTATGGCTACACCTTC. The genes are TRBV10-3 and TRBJ1-2; 10 bases agree with TRBD1. After removal of 6 bases from V and 2 bases from J, the junction contained 6 bases not matched to a gene. CDR3 length equals 15 residues. CDR1 and CDR2 from the germline V gene are ENHRY and SYGVKD.

This clonotype was picked up a small number of times. Just one base apart from a much larger clone, this may be a read error. The J gene is TRBJ1-2, the V gene TRBV12-3 or TRBV12-4, with 7 bases fitting TRBD1. V lost 6 bases and J lost 4; bases outside the gene matches: 5. The CDR3 totals 13 residues. DNA for the CDR3: TGTGCCAGCAGGGAGACAGGGTCCTATGGCTACACCTTC. Protein sequence: CASRETGSYGYTF.

This chain links TRBV7-9 with TRBJ1-2; 8 bases align to TRBD1. J lost 2 bases, V lost 6 bases, and 8 bases had no gene match. Germline V gene data show CDR1 as SEHNR and CDR2 as FQNEAQ (reference sequence). This CDR3 spans 15 amino acids. CDR3 amino acids: CASSYPGQGNYGYTF. CDR3 DNA: TGTGCCAGCAGTTACCCCGGACAGGGCAACTATGGCTACACCTTC.

This clonotype was observed at least ten times. This chain connects TRBV2 to TRBJ2-1; 9 nucleotides match TRBD2. Germline CDR1 SNHLY, CDR2 FYNNEI. The V segment lost 6 bases and the J segment 8 bases; nucleotides outside the gene matches: 11. The CDR3 is made up of 15 amino acids. The CDR3, as DNA: TGTGCCAGCAGCGCGCTAGCGGGATCGGTCTATGAGCAGTTCTTC. As protein: CASSALAGSVYEQFF.

V usage is TRBV5-5 and J usage is TRBJ2-7; either TRBD1 or TRBD2 may fit D (5 bases each). This CDR3 contains 15 residues. Germline V gene lookup returns CDR1 SGHKS and CDR2 YYEKEE (reference sequence). The V gene lost 3 bases and the J gene lost 6 bases, with 19 bases spanning the gap. CDR3 amino acids: CASSSKPGRQGEQYF. CDR3 in DNA: TGTGCCAGCAGCTCGAAACCGGGGCGGCAAGGCGAGCAGTACTTC. Full variable domain (outside the CDR3, taken from reference TRBV5-5 and TRBJ2-7): DAGVTQSPTHLIKTRGQQVTLRCSPISGHKSVSWYQQVLGQGPQFIFQYYEKEERGRGNFPDRFSARQFPNYSSELNVNALLLGDSALYLCASSSKPGRQGEQYFGPGTRLTVT.

The table lists this clonotype with many counts. The CDR3 nucleotides are TGTGCCAGCCCCTTAGGAGAGACCCAGTACTTC. The encoded protein is CASPLGETQYF. The rearrangement uses TRBV7-9 and TRBJ2-5; D ambiguous. Trimming shortened V by 8 bases and J by 4 bases, and 8 bases separated the two germline ends. Germline-derived CDR1 and CDR2 are SEHNR and FQNEAQ (reference sequence). This CDR3 comprises 11 residues.

This clonotype came up many times. The rearrangement links TRBV13 to TRBJ2-1, with 7 positions matching TRBD2. This CDR3 is 17 amino acids long. From germline, CDR1 is PRHDT and CDR2 FYEKMQ (reference sequence). Losses at the gene ends were 5 bases for V and 0 bases for J; bases not matched to a gene: 10. The CDR3 spells CASSRWGGSSSYNEQFF. The CDR3 DNA follows: TGTGCCAGCAGCCGCTGGGGGGGGTCAAGCTCCTACAATGAGCAGTTCTTC.

This clonotype was detected ten times or more. The rearrangement links TRBV27 to TRBJ2-1; 7 bases fit TRBD2. Germline V lookup: CDR1 MNHEY, CDR2 SMNVEV (reference sequence). CDR3 length equals 16 residues. V was clipped by 1 base and J by 7 bases; unmatched bases: 10. DNA for the CDR3: TGTGCCAGCAGTTTATATGGCGGGAGTCTTTCAAATGAGCAGTTCTTC. It translates to CASSLYGGSLSNEQFF.

The sample holds many counts of this clonotype. This chain uses TRBV7-8 with TRBJ2-7, with TRBD2 identical over 8 bases. The CDR3 is made up of 17 amino acids. Germline CDR1 and CDR2: SGHVS and FQNEAQ. Trimming took 5 bases from V and 3 from J; bases not matched to a gene: 15. CDR3 sequence: CASSVRSSGTRGYEQYF. CDR3 nucleotide sequence: TGTGCCAGCAGCGTAAGATCCTCCGGGACTAGGGGCTACGAGCAGTACTTC. The full variable domain, rest sourced from reference TRBV7-8 and TRBJ2-7, is GAGVSQSPRYKVAKRGQDVALRCDPISGHVSLFWYQQALGQGPEFLTYFQNEAQLDKSGLPSDRFFAERPEGSVSTLKIQRTQQEDSAVYLCASSVRSSGTRGYEQYFGPGTRLTVT.

To note about this clonotype: A read error may be the cause here, since a much bigger clone is one base away. The chain recombines TRBV19 with TRBJ2-2, with D possibly called TRBD1 or TRBD2 (5 bases each). Germline loops: CDR1 LNHDA, CDR2 SQIVND (reference sequence). There are 15 residues in the CDR3. The CDR3 sequence is CVSSPGTTNTGELFF. The CDR3 nucleotides read TGTGTCAGTTCCCCAGGGACCACGAACACCGGGGAGCTGTTTTTT.